The 24 T cell receptor beta chains below all came from one sample that was sequenced in a study of a mutant IDH1 vaccine in newly diagnosed glioma. Time point described: week 35, safety follow-up. It was 300 ug of mutant IDH1 20-mer peptide that made up each vaccine dose, given with topical imiquimod. The antigens of these receptors remain unknown. The repertoire was sequenced with immunoSEQ multiplex PCR; TCRdb's copy has only in-frame clones and lacks some. The sample lists around 53,000 clones; under 85% were seen once. The material sequenced was PBMCs, taken from a glioma patient whose treatment included an IDH1 peptide vaccine. All receptors come from a man aged 35-49 years with glioma.

This chain connects TRBV14 to TRBJ1-1; D uncertain. Trimming shortened V by 1 base and J by 1 base, and 10 bases separated the two germline ends. The CDR3 consists of 15 residues. CDR1 is SGHDN, CDR2 FVKESK, per germline. The CDR3 nucleotides read TGTGCCAGCAGCCAAGTCACGGGTGGGAACACTGAAGCTTTCTTT. This sequence encodes CASSQVTGGNTEAFF.

J is TRBJ2-7 and V is TRBV5-6; maybe TRBD2 (5 bases). The CDR3 extends over 11 amino acids. CDR1 and CDR2 (germline): SGHDT, YYEEEE. Deletions cut 4 bases from V and 4 bases from J, with 6 bases between. CDR3 sequence: CASSAGYEQYF. CDR3 DNA: TGTGCCAGCAGCGCGGGTTACGAGCAGTACTTC.

This clone occurred a few times. V usage is TRBV4-1 and J usage is TRBJ2-7, with 9 bases fitting TRBD1. With 1 base clipped from V and 2 bases from J, the junction kept 6 bases outside the gene matches. Per germline, CDR1 MGHRA and CDR2 YSYEKL. The length of the CDR3 is 16 residues. CDR3 DNA: TGCGCCAGCAGCCAAGCGCGACAGGGGGGAGCCTACGAGCAGTACTTC. Protein sequence: CASSQARQGGAYEQYF.

This chain joins TRBV7-9 and TRBJ1-6; the match to TRBD1 covers 10 bases. This CDR3 is 15 amino acids long. The germline V gene has CDR1 SEHNR and CDR2 FQNEAQ (reference sequence). The V gene end was trimmed by 5 bases and the J gene end by 7 bases; junction bases not matched to a gene: 5. This CDR3 reads CASSLRQGANSPLHF. The CDR3 DNA is TGTGCCAGCAGCCTCAGACAGGGGGCAAATTCACCCCTCCACTTT.

This chain connects TRBV5-1 to TRBJ1-1; 9 bases align to TRBD1. J gave up 8 bases and V 2 bases, and 4 bases lay outside the gene matches. The germline V gene has CDR1 SGHRS and CDR2 YFSETQ. The CDR3 consists of 13 residues. CDR3 bases: TGCGCCAGCAGCTTTCAACAGGGGGCAGAAGCTTTCTTT. Its translation is CASSFQQGAEAFF.

V usage is TRBV6-6 and J usage is TRBJ1-1, with D unclear. This CDR3 contains 11 residues. Germline V lookup: CDR1 MNHNY, CDR2 SVGAGI (reference sequence). Trimming shortened V by 5 bases and J by 1 base, and 2 bases separated the two germline ends. In nucleotides, the CDR3 is TGTGCCAGCAGTGCGAACACTGAAGCTTTCTTT. Amino acids: CASSANTEAFF.

The rearrangement links TRBV2 to TRBJ1-6; TRBD1 aligns across 7 bases. CDR1 is SNHLY and CDR2 is FYNNEI in the germline V gene. V was clipped by 1 base and J by 10 bases; unmatched bases: 7. The CDR3 extends over 15 amino acids. The CDR3 DNA follows: TGTGCCAGCAGTGAAGGGACGACAGGGCGATCACCCCTCCACTTT. Translation: CASSEGTTGRSPLHF.

The chain joins TRBV7-9 to TRBJ2-2, with D possibly matching TRBD1 (6 bases). CDR3 length equals 14 residues. Trimming left V 6 bases short and J 2 bases short, with 10 bases between. Germline CDR1 and CDR2: SEHNR and FQNEAQ (reference sequence). This CDR3 reads CASRKDSNTGELFF. The CDR3 DNA sequence: TGTGCCAGCAGGAAGGACAGTAACACCGGGGAGCTGTTTTTT.

The chain combines TRBV9 with TRBJ2-5; either TRBD1 or TRBD2 may fit D (7 bases each). Near its end, the DNA agrees better with TRBJ2-7, so the J call may be wrong. The CDR3 contains 15 residues. Germline CDR1 is SGDLS and CDR2 is YYNGEE. CDR3 DNA: TGTGCCAGCAGCCCCCAGGGGGGGCCTTACTACGAGCAGTACTTC. Its protein is CASSPQGGPYYEQYF.

This clone has just a few counts. CDR3 sequence (DNA): TGTGCCAGCAGCCAACCAGGGGGGATGAACACTGAAGCTTTCTTT. Its translation is CASSQPGGMNTEAFF. This rearrangement joins TRBV4-2 to TRBJ1-1; TRBD1 matches at 7 bases. Trimming took 2 bases from V and 0 from J; bases not matched to a gene: 3. This CDR3 contains 15 residues. CDR1 is LGHNA, CDR2 YNFKEQ, per germline.

The chain recombines TRBV6-6 with TRBJ2-3; 11 nucleotides match TRBD2. Trimming took 5 bases from V and 6 from J; bases not matched to a gene: 7. In germline, CDR1 is MNHNY, CDR2 SVGAGI (reference sequence). CDR3 length: 15 amino acids. CDR3 sequence reads: CASSVSGGEADTQYF. The CDR3 coding sequence is TGTGCCAGCAGTGTTAGCGGGGGGGAGGCGGATACGCAGTATTTT.

The genes are TRBV7-9 and TRBJ2-2, with D maybe TRBD1 (6 bases). This CDR3 has 15 residues. Germline CDR1 and CDR2: SEHNR and FQNEAQ (reference sequence). V gave up 11 bases and J gave up 10 bases, with 26 bases separating them. The CDR3: CACSLGAAYHEELFF. The CDR3 region has the DNA TGTGCCTGCTCTCTGGGGGCCGCCTATCATGAGGAGCTGTTTTTT.

This chain links TRBV2 with TRBJ1-5; no clear D. CDR1 is SNHLY and CDR2 is FYNNEI in the germline V gene. V was pared by 2 bases and J by 1 base, with 3 bases between. CDR3 length: 13 amino acids. DNA of the CDR3: TGTGCCAGCAGTGAACAGAGCAATCAGCCCCAGCATTTT. It is translated as CASSEQSNQPQHF.

This clone occurred once. The chain joins TRBV18 to TRBJ1-2; D unclear. The CDR3 extends over 14 amino acids. V was trimmed by 2 bases and J by 7 bases, leaving 14 bases between them. Per germline, CDR1 KGHSH and CDR2 LQKENI. The CDR3 coding sequence is TGTGCCAGCTCACCATCGCAGGAGATGGGTGGCTACACCTTC. Protein product: CASSPSQEMGGYTF.

This clone was seen only a few times. The chain combines TRBV30 with TRBJ2-3, with a weak D call TRBD1 (5 bases). This CDR3 is built from 13 residues. Germline V gene data show CDR1 as GTSNPN and CDR2 as SVGIG (reference sequence). V was trimmed by 2 bases and J by 4 bases, leaving 10 bases between them. This CDR3 reads CAWSLGAPDTQYF. In DNA, the CDR3 is TGTGCCTGGAGTCTAGGGGCCCCAGATACGCAGTATTTT.

The rearrangement links TRBV4-2 to TRBJ2-1; D is unresolved. Trimming shortened V by 0 bases and J by 8 bases, and 20 bases separated the two germline ends. CDR1 and CDR2 (germline): LGHNA, YNFKEQ. This CDR3 has 17 residues. The CDR3 DNA follows: TGTGCCAGCAGCCAAGAAACCGTTGCTTGGAAGGCGCATGAGCAGTTCTTC. It encodes CASSQETVAWKAHEQFF.

A few counts support this clone. J is TRBJ1-2 and V is TRBV30; D unresolved. The CDR3 length is 14 residues. Between the trimmed V and J ends, which lost 0 bases and 0 bases, there was a span of 8 bases. CDR1 and CDR2 (germline): GTSNPN, SVGIG (reference sequence). The CDR3 sequence is CAWSVRCPNYGYTF. The CDR3 coding sequence is TGTGCCTGGAGTGTACGGTGCCCTAACTATGGCTACACCTTC. The full variable domain, completed using reference TRBV30 and TRBJ1-2, is SQTIHQWPATLVQPVGSPLSLECTVEGTSNPNLYWYRQAAGRGLQLLFYSVGIGQISSEVPQNLSASRPQDRQFILSSKKLLLSDSGFYLCAWSVRCPNYGYTFGSGTRLTVV.

The chain recombines TRBV4-1 with TRBJ1-6; TRBD1 matches at 9 bases. J lost 7 bases, V lost 1 base, and 5 bases had no gene match. The germline gives CDR1 MGHRA, CDR2 YSYEKL. This CDR3 has 16 amino acids. The CDR3 DNA follows: TGCGCCAGCAGCCAAGCATGGGACAGGGAGAATTCACCCCTCCACTTT. Amino acid sequence: CASSQAWDRENSPLHF.

This rearrangement joins TRBV7-9 to TRBJ1-2; no clear D gene. The CDR3 loop spans 14 amino acids. V gave up 3 bases and J gave up 8 bases, with 16 bases separating them. The germline gives CDR1 SEHNR, CDR2 FQNEAQ (reference sequence). CDR3 region: CASSFTSGAGGYTF. DNA of the CDR3: TGTGCCAGCAGCTTTACATCCGGAGCTGGGGGCTACACCTTC.

The chain joins TRBV2 to TRBJ2-5; 14 bases align to TRBD2. Germline V gives CDR1 SNHLY, CDR2 FYNNEI. The length of the CDR3 is 19 residues. Losses at the gene ends were 7 bases for V and 1 base for J; bases not matched to a gene: 14. The CDR3 DNA reads as TGTGCCAGCAAAGGACTAGCGGGGGGCCCCGTCCGGAGCCAAGAGACCCAGTACTTC. It encodes CASKGLAGGPVRSQETQYF. The whole variable domain, remainder taken from reference TRBV2 and TRBJ2-5, is EPEVTQTPSHQVTQMGQEVILRCVPISNHLYFYWYRQILGQKVEFLVSFYNNEISEKSEIFDDQFSVERPDGSNFTLKIRSTKLEDSAMYFCASKGLAGGPVRSQETQYFGPGTRLLVL.

CDR3 in DNA: TGTGCCAGCTCACCTTATCCGACAGGGCACACTGAAGCTTTCTTT. Translated: CASSPYPTGHTEAFF. The rearrangement uses TRBV18 and TRBJ1-1; 7 bases fit TRBD1. CDR3 length: 15 amino acids. The germline V gene has CDR1 KGHSH and CDR2 LQKENI. V gave up 3 bases and J gave up 3 bases; unmatched junction bases: 7.

This clone was counted only a few times. V usage is TRBV2 and J usage is TRBJ1-5, with a weak D call TRBD1 (6 bases). V was shortened by 11 bases and J by 0 bases, with 14 bases between the two germline ends. This CDR3 has 14 amino acids. Germline values: CDR1 SNHLY, CDR2 FYNNEI. This chain's CDR3 is CAGSTGNSNQPQHF. DNA of the CDR3: TGTGCCGGGAGTACAGGGAATAGCAATCAGCCCCAGCATTTT.

This clone was picked up one time. The CDR3 reads CASSWDRDWANVLTF. CDR3 bases: TGTGCCAGCAGTTGGGACAGGGATTGGGCCAACGTCCTGACTTTC. The chain uses TRBV6-5 and TRBJ2-6; 9 bases agree with TRBD1. V trimming: 4 bases; J trimming: 5 bases; junction bases outside the gene matches: 3. The CDR3 is 15 residues long. The germline V gene has CDR1 MNHEY and CDR2 SVGAGI.

The chain links TRBV7-8 to TRBJ2-5, with 10 nucleotides matching TRBD2. V shed 4 bases, J shed 4 bases, and the junction held 3 bases outside the gene matches. CDR3 length: 14 amino acids. CDR1 and CDR2 (germline): SGHVS, FQNEAQ. The CDR3 loop reads CASSSAGGTETQYF. DNA for the CDR3: TGTGCCAGCAGCTCAGCGGGGGGGACAGAGACCCAGTACTTC.